The 28 T cell receptor beta chains in this list originate from one sample, sequenced in a study of response to subunit inactivated influenza vaccine. TCRdb redid the calling of the RT-PCR reads with MiXCR, one entry per CDR3 protein. The sample has roughly 670,000 distinct CDR3 sequences, approximately 15% seen once. Sequenced material: PBMCs from blood, taken less than 15 days before vaccination. Receptor source: a man aged 50-59 years who received an inactivated influenza vaccine.

J is TRBJ2-7 and V is TRBV25-1; a weak D match, TRBD1 (6 bases). Trimming took off 7 bases at V and 2 bases at J, with 15 bases between the two ends. CDR1 and CDR2 from the germline V gene are MGHDK and SYGVNS. The CDR3 is 14 amino acids. This CDR3 is CASNPQGTAYEQYF. In DNA form, the CDR3 reads TGTGCCAGCAACCCGCAGGGGACCGCCTACGAGCAGTACTTC.

The chain has TRBV29-1 and TRBJ2-7; D might be TRBD2 (5 bases). The CDR3 consists of 12 residues. V was clipped by 5 bases and J by 4 bases, with 12 bases between them. Germline CDR1 and CDR2: SQVTM and ANQGSEA. CDR3 DNA sequence: TGCAGCGTTTCCCTTACGGGGTACGAGCAGTACTTC. Its protein product is CSVSLTGYEQYF.

The chain couples TRBV4-3 to TRBJ1-2; D gene ambiguous. The CDR3 length is 16 residues. Trimming cost V 4 bases and J 4 bases, with 19 bases left between them. CDR1 is LGHNA and CDR2 is YSLEER in the germline V gene. This CDR3 is CASSPQLSLSGYGYTF. As DNA, the CDR3 is TGCGCCAGCAGCCCCCAGTTGTCATTATCAGGCTATGGCTACACCTTC.

Concerning this clonotype: A much larger clone lies one base from this, so it may be a read error. The V and J genes are TRBV7-8 and TRBJ2-7, with D tentatively TRBD2 (5 bases). The CDR3 has 12 amino acids. Looked up from germline, CDR1 is SGHVS and CDR2 is FQNEAQ. CDR3 coding DNA: TGTGCCAGCAGCCGCTGGGTTGGGGAGCAGCACTTC. Translating it yields CASSRWVGEQHF. The variable domain in full, completed from reference TRBV7-8 and TRBJ2-7, reads GAGVSQSPRYKVAKRGQDVALRCDPISGHVSLFWYQQALGQGPEFLTYFQNEAQLDKSGLPSDRFFAERPEGSVSTLKIQRTQQEDSAVYLCASSRWVGEQHFGPGTRLTVT.

This clonotype was observed a handful of times. This chain uses TRBV20-1 with TRBJ1-2; a possible D gene is TRBD1 (6 bases). The CDR3 length is 15 residues. V was pared by 5 bases and J by 3 bases, with 19 bases between. The germline CDR1 and CDR2 sequences are DFQATT and SNEGSKA (reference sequence). The CDR3 here is CSAYPWDKKDYGYTF. CDR3 DNA sequence: TGCAGTGCTTACCCTTGGGACAAAAAAGACTATGGCTACACCTTC.

V gene TRBV7-9 combines with J gene TRBJ2-7; 9 nucleotides line up with TRBD1. Germline CDR1 and CDR2: SEHNR and FQNEAQ (reference sequence). The CDR3 runs 16 residues. After removal of 5 bases from V and 6 bases from J, the junction contained 14 bases not matched to a gene. DNA for the CDR3: TGTGCCAGCAGCACCATGACAGGGGGTTCGTCGGGCGAGCAGTACTTC. As protein: CASSTMTGGSSGEQYF.

This clonotype showed up just a few times. The rearrangement links TRBV20-1 to TRBJ1-1; the D gene is possibly TRBD1 (5 bases). Looked up from germline, CDR1 is DFQATT and CDR2 is SNEGSKA (reference sequence). The CDR3 consists of 14 residues. Trimming cost V 3 bases and J 0 bases, with 11 bases left between them. The CDR3 coding sequence is TGCAGTGCTAGGCCGGGGGAAGTGAACACTGAAGCTTTCTTT. It translates to CSARPGEVNTEAFF.

This clonotype was counted a few times. This chain links TRBV7-2 with TRBJ1-2; TRBD1 is a possible D gene (5 bases). V was trimmed by 5 bases and J by 2 bases, leaving 15 bases between them. The CDR3 is 15 amino acids. The germline CDR1 and CDR2 sequences are SGHTA and FQGNSA. The chain's CDR3 is CASSHFWGDNYGYTF. In DNA form, the CDR3 reads TGTGCCAGCAGCCATTTCTGGGGGGACAACTATGGCTACACCTTC. The entire variable domain, with the rest obtained from reference TRBV7-2 and TRBJ1-2, is as follows: GAGVSQSPSNKVTEKGKDVELRCDPISGHTALYWYRQSLGQGLEFLIYFQGNSAPDKSGLPSDRFSAERTGGSVSTLTIQRTQQEDSAVYLCASSHFWGDNYGYTFGSGTRLTVV.

The J gene is TRBJ2-7, the V gene TRBV5-4, with a possible D match to TRBD2 (5 bases). Per germline, CDR1 SGHNT and CDR2 YYREEE (reference sequence). This CDR3 has 13 amino acids. V was clipped by 1 base and J by 6 bases, with 11 bases between them. The CDR3 sequence is CASSLRGRAEQYF. CDR3 bases: TGTGCCAGCAGCTTGCGGGGAAGAGCCGAGCAGTACTTC.

This sequence joins TRBV29-1 and TRBJ1-1; D call uncertain. This CDR3 has 10 residues. Deletions cut 7 bases from V and 4 bases from J, with 7 bases between. CDR1 and CDR2 from the germline V gene are SQVTM and ANQGSEA. As DNA, the CDR3 is TGCAGCGCCCAAGTCACTGAAGCTTTCTTT. Translating it yields CSAQVTEAFF.

At least ten counts were recorded for this clonotype. V and J are TRBV5-1 and TRBJ2-7; 7 bases fit TRBD2. This CDR3 comprises 16 residues. V shed 0 bases, J shed 3 bases, and the junction held 9 bases outside the gene matches. Germline CDR1 SGHRS, CDR2 YFSETQ. The CDR3 here is CASSLGLAHRNYEQYF. For the CDR3, the DNA is TGCGCCAGCAGCTTGGGACTAGCCCATCGCAACTACGAGCAGTACTTC.

This chain links TRBV29-1 with TRBJ2-5; 7 bases match TRBD2. CDR1 is SQVTM, CDR2 ANQGSEA, per germline. Trimming removed 7 bases from V and 7 bases from J; junction bases left unmatched: 15. CDR3 length: 14 residues. For the CDR3, the DNA is TGCAGCGGTGGTGGGGCTAGCGGAGGTGGGACCCAGTACTTC. Translation gives CSGGGASGGGTQYF.

The chain uses TRBV5-1 and TRBJ2-7; TRBD2 matches 9 bases. Germline V lookup: CDR1 SGHRS, CDR2 YFSETQ. The CDR3 has 15 amino acids. The ends lost 4 bases at V and 9 bases at J; junction bases unmatched: 14. The CDR3 DNA sequence: TGCGCCAGCAGCCCCCAGGGAGTAGCGGGAGACGCGCAGTACTTC. Translating it yields CASSPQGVAGDAQYF.

This clonotype has only a few counts. This rearrangement joins TRBV6-2 or TRBV6-3 to TRBJ2-1, with 10 positions matching TRBD2. The CDR3 consists of 16 residues. Germline assignment: CDR1 MNHEY and CDR2 SVGEGT. The junction had 8 bases not matched to a gene; V was cut back by 0 bases and J by 9 bases. CDR3 sequence: CASSYSRVGLASEQFF. The CDR3 region has the DNA TGTGCCAGCAGTTACTCGAGAGTGGGACTAGCGTCTGAGCAGTTCTTC.

Only a few counts were recorded for this clonotype. The chain recombines TRBV6-2 or TRBV6-3 with TRBJ2-3; 11 nucleotides align to TRBD2. CDR1 is MNHEY and CDR2 is SVGEGT in the germline V gene. V lost 6 bases, J lost 0 bases, and 5 bases stayed unmatched. The length of the CDR3 is 16 residues. The CDR3 sequence: CASREGLAVSTDTQYF. CDR3 in DNA: TGTGCCAGCAGGGAGGGACTAGCGGTTAGCACAGATACGCAGTATTTT.

This chain links TRBV6-1 with TRBJ2-1; TRBD2 matches at 16 bases. The CDR3 totals 17 residues. Germline V CDR1 and CDR2: MNHNS, SASEGT. The junction had 10 bases not matched to a gene; V was cut back by 5 bases and J by 9 bases. CDR3 coding DNA: TGTGCCAGCAGTACAGCCGGGACTAGCGGGAGGGAGGGTGAGCAGTTCTTC. It translates to CASSTAGTSGREGEQFF.

This clonotype has more than one count but fewer than ten. V is TRBV13 and J is TRBJ2-4; 7 bases align to TRBD1. Looked up from germline, CDR1 is PRHDT and CDR2 is FYEKMQ (reference sequence). The CDR3 runs 15 residues. The V and J ends lost 5 bases and 10 bases, in that order; junction bases with no gene match: 14. CDR3 region: CASSLKDRNLQIQYF. CDR3 nucleotides: TGTGCCAGCAGCCTTAAGGACAGGAACCTGCAGATTCAGTACTTC.

This clonotype has a handful of counts. The chain links TRBV7-8 to TRBJ2-2; 12 bases are a match to TRBD1. CDR3 size: 17 residues. The V gene end was trimmed by 5 bases and the J gene end by 2 bases; junction bases not matched to a gene: 6. CDR1 and CDR2 from the germline V gene are SGHVS and FQNEAQ. CDR3 residues: CASSPFGTGGNTGELFF. Written as DNA, the CDR3 is TGTGCCAGCAGCCCCTTTGGGACAGGGGGCAACACCGGGGAGCTGTTTTTT. The whole variable domain, remainder taken from reference TRBV7-8 and TRBJ2-2, is GAGVSQSPRYKVAKRGQDVALRCDPISGHVSLFWYQQALGQGPEFLTYFQNEAQLDKSGLPSDRFFAERPEGSVSTLKIQRTQQEDSAVYLCASSPFGTGGNTGELFFGEGSRLTVL.

This clonotype was counted a single time. J is TRBJ2-1 and V is TRBV5-6; D assignment may be TRBD1 or TRBD2 (5 bases each). Trimming removed 4 bases at V and 3 bases at J, with 11 bases between. From germline, CDR1 is SGHDT and CDR2 YYEEEE. The CDR3 consists of 14 residues. The CDR3 sequence: CASSTGTNYNEQFF. The CDR3 nucleotides are TGTGCCAGCAGCACCGGGACCAACTACAATGAGCAGTTCTTC.

The chain has TRBV11-3 and TRBJ2-2; 9 nucleotides line up with TRBD2. CDR1 SGHNT and CDR2 YENEEA come from the germline V gene. The CDR3 totals 17 residues. After removal of 6 bases from V and 6 bases from J, the junction contained 14 bases not matched to a gene. The CDR3: CASSPLLSSGSPGELFF. The CDR3 region has the DNA TGTGCCAGCAGTCCCCTTTTGAGTAGCGGGAGCCCCGGGGAGCTGTTTTTT.

This clonotype turned up a few times. The rearrangement joins TRBV7-9 to TRBJ1-6; D gene unclear. The CDR3 runs to 13 residues. The ends were cut back, 2 bases at V and 8 bases at J, with 7 bases in the middle. Germline CDR1 is SEHNR and CDR2 is FQNEAQ (reference sequence). The CDR3 sequence: CASSLSRDSPLHF. CDR3 nucleotides: TGTGCCAGCAGCTTATCTCGGGATTCACCCCTCCACTTT.

This clonotype occurred many times. CDR3: CASSLARGGYEQYF. The CDR3 nucleotides are TGTGCCAGCAGCTTAGCCAGGGGGGGGTACGAGCAGTACTTC. The chain is built from TRBV7-2 and TRBJ2-7; TRBD1 or TRBD2 may be the D gene (7 bases each). The germline CDR1 and CDR2 sequences are SGHTA and FQGNSA. The length of the CDR3 is 14 residues. Trimming removed 0 bases at V and 4 bases at J, with 10 bases between.

A few counts support this clonotype. This sequence joins TRBV29-1 and TRBJ2-3; TRBD2 is a possible D gene (6 bases). The germline V gene encodes CDR1 SQVTM and CDR2 ANQGSEA. CDR3 size: 14 residues. V lost 5 bases and J lost 8, with 20 bases in between. The CDR3: CSVSSGDAGSTQYF. The CDR3 nucleotides read TGCAGCGTTTCCTCGGGGGACGCCGGATCTACGCAGTATTTT.

The chain links TRBV28 to TRBJ2-3; 7 bases agree with TRBD2. V lost 4 bases, J lost 4 bases, and 5 bases stayed unmatched. The CDR3 covers 14 residues. CDR1 is MDHEN, CDR2 SYDVKM, per germline. CDR3 loop: CASSSGTTPDTQYF. The CDR3 DNA sequence: TGTGCCAGCAGTTCTGGGACTACGCCAGATACGCAGTATTTT.

V is TRBV6-2 or TRBV6-3 and J is TRBJ2-3; D uncertain. The CDR3 consists of 14 residues. Germline V gene lookup returns CDR1 MNHEY and CDR2 SVGEGT. Here the CDR3 DNA reads TGTGGCGTCCAGAGAACCACCCGAACAGATACGCAGTATTTT. It specifies CGVQRTTRTDTQYF.

The table lists this clonotype with a few counts. The CDR3, as DNA: TGCAGTGCTACAGCACAGGGGTACTCTGGAAACACCATATATTTT. Translation gives CSATAQGYSGNTIYF. This chain uses TRBV20-1 with TRBJ1-3, with 7 bases fitting TRBD1. The J segment lost 0 bases and the V segment lost 4 bases, leaving 6 bases of the junction unmatched. CDR1 is DFQATT, CDR2 SNEGSKA, per germline (reference sequence). The CDR3 spans 15 residues.

This clonotype was seen repeatedly, ten times or more. The rearrangement joins TRBV28 to TRBJ2-1, with a possible D match to TRBD2 (5 bases). The germline V and J ends were trimmed by 8 bases and 9 bases, with 23 bases remaining between them. Germline V CDR1 and CDR2: MDHEN, SYDVKM. CDR3 length: 15 residues. The CDR3 reads CASHGVNRFVGEQFF. DNA of the CDR3: TGTGCCAGCCACGGGGTAAATCGTTTCGTTGGTGAGCAGTTCTTC. Supplemented by reference TRBV28 and TRBJ2-1, the full variable domain reads DVKVTQSSRYLVKRTGEKVFLECVQDMDHENMFWYRQDPGLGLRLIYFSYDVKMKEKGDIPEGYSVSREKKERFSLILESASTNQTSMYLCASHGVNRFVGEQFFGPGTRLTVL.

This clonotype has a handful of counts. The J gene is TRBJ2-2, the V gene TRBV15, with TRBD2 identical over 9 bases. This CDR3 region has 18 residues. Germline CDR1 is LNHNV and CDR2 is YYDKDF (reference sequence). After removal of 1 base from V and 4 bases from J, the junction contained 10 bases not matched to a gene. CDR3 DNA sequence: TGTGCCACCAGCAGAGCGGGCGGGAGGGCCGTGGGCACCGGGGAGCTGTTTTTT. As protein: CATSRAGGRAVGTGELFF.